This TCR beta chain was retrieved from a study of blood T cell repertoires in COVID-19. The ends lost 4 bases at V and 2 bases at J; junction bases unmatched: 5. Per the germline V gene, CDR1 is SNHLY and CDR2 is FYNNEI. CDR3 length: 15 amino acids. Profiled with immunoSEQ multiplex PCR; TCRdb holds only in-frame clones, not every one. The data show under 150,000 clones, about 80% seen once. The J gene is TRBJ2-5, the V gene TRBV2, with TRBD2 identical over 9 bases. What was sequenced was peripheral blood. The receptor's source is a man between 65 and 85 years old with active or convalescent COVID-19. The CDR3 loop is CASSAIAGVQETQYF. CDR3 coding DNA: TGTGCCAGCAGTGCTATAGCGGGGGTACAAGAGACCCAGTACTTC.